Presented here are 26 T cell receptor beta chains from one specimen sequenced in a study of human T cells and chemical hapten exposure. Documented time point: pre-sensitization, week 0. Stated treatment: therapeutic diphenylcyclopropenone sensitization with weekly scalp DPC. TCRdb processed the RACE reads anew with MiXCR; each CDR3 protein has one entry. The sample lists around 260,000 distinct CDR3 sequences; 7.5% to 10% were seen once. The material was whole blood, obtained in connection with sensitization to the hapten diphenylcyclopropenone (DPC). The source of these receptors is a middle-aged woman with alopecia areata. Some clones in this sample may be carry-over from other donors' samples.

This clonotype was seen at least ten times. V and J are TRBV9 and TRBJ1-5; the D is unclear. Trimming removed 4 bases at V and 4 bases at J, with 15 bases between. The CDR3 sequence is 15 residues long. CDR1 is SGDLS and CDR2 is YYNGEE in the germline V gene. Here the CDR3 DNA reads TGTGCCAGCAGCTTAGGGTGGCAGGATAATCAGCCCCAGCATTTT. This encodes CASSLGWQDNQPQHF.

The DNA for the CDR3 is TGTGCCAGCAGTTTTGTAGGGACATACGGTGACGAGCAGTACTTC. Protein sequence: CASSFVGTYGDEQYF. The chain employs TRBV6-5 and TRBJ2-7, with a tentative D call TRBD1 (6 bases). Germline values: CDR1 MNHEY, CDR2 SVGAGI. The CDR3 covers 15 residues. The ends were cut back, 4 bases at V and 5 bases at J, with 18 bases in the middle.

The J gene is TRBJ2-7, the V gene TRBV6-2 or TRBV6-3, with 13 nucleotides matching TRBD2. Trimming took 2 bases from V and 3 from J; bases not matched to a gene: 7. Germline V lookup: CDR1 MNHEY, CDR2 SVGEGT. The CDR3 is 17 residues long. The CDR3 is CASSYARTSGRSYEQYF. CDR3 nucleotides: TGTGCCAGCAGTTACGCCCGGACTAGCGGGAGAAGCTACGAGCAGTACTTC.

This clonotype has at least ten counts. The V and J genes are TRBV7-3 and TRBJ1-6; a weak D match, TRBD1 (6 bases). This CDR3 is built from 13 residues. With 4 bases removed from V and 10 bases from J, the gap between germline ends came to 11 bases. The germline gives CDR1 SGHTA, CDR2 FQGTGA. CDR3 DNA sequence: TGTGCCAGCAGCTGGGACGGGGGCTCACCCCTCCACTTT. The encoded protein is CASSWDGGSPLHF.

This clonotype has a handful of counts. This rearrangement joins TRBV7-9 to TRBJ1-5; D not certain. The V end was cut by 7 bases, the J end by 1 base, with 11 bases between. The CDR3 totals 14 residues. Germline values: CDR1 SEHNR, CDR2 FQNEAQ (reference sequence). CDR3 nucleotides: TGTGCCAGCACCTCAGACACGAGCAATCAGCCCCAGCATTTT. Its translation is CASTSDTSNQPQHF.

V and J are TRBV7-8 and TRBJ2-5; 8 bases match TRBD1. The CDR3 is 13 residues long. V dropped 4 bases and J dropped 5; count of bases not matched to a gene: 3. Germline CDR1 reads SGHVS; CDR2 reads FQNEAQ. The CDR3 here is CASSSRQGETQYF. CDR3 nucleotide sequence: TGTGCCAGCAGCTCCAGACAGGGGGAGACCCAGTACTTC.

The rearrangement joins TRBV5-1 to TRBJ2-1; the D gene is possibly TRBD2 (6 bases). The CDR3 extends over 15 amino acids. Germline V CDR1 and CDR2: SGHRS, YFSETQ. V lost 2 bases to trimming and J lost 7 bases, with 16 bases between them. The CDR3 region has the DNA TGCGCCAGCAGCTTATATCGGCGGGATGGGAATGAGCAGTTCTTC. Translated: CASSLYRRDGNEQFF.

This clonotype was seen more than once but under ten times. The chain has TRBV27 and TRBJ2-7; D not certain. The germline CDR1 and CDR2 sequences are MNHEY and SMNVEV (reference sequence). The CDR3 sequence is 14 residues long. Trimming shortened V by 2 bases and J by 2 bases, and 10 bases separated the two germline ends. The chain's CDR3 is CASSLSASPYEQYF. As DNA, the CDR3 is TGTGCCAGCAGTTTAAGCGCGTCTCCCTACGAGCAGTACTTC.

This clonotype was seen ten or more times. The rearrangement links TRBV6-1 to TRBJ1-2; no firm D call. The CDR3 contains 11 residues. CDR1 is MNHNS, CDR2 SASEGT, per germline. Trimming removed 4 bases at V and 8 bases at J, with 8 bases between. CDR3 nucleotides: TGTGCCAGCAGTGGTGGGTACGGCTACACCTTC. As protein: CASSGGYGYTF.

This clonotype was recorded at least ten times. V usage is TRBV2 and J usage is TRBJ1-6; D remains ambiguous. V lost 3 bases and J lost 5, with 11 bases in between. The CDR3 is 15 amino acids. Germline V gene sequence: CDR1 SNHLY, CDR2 FYNNEI. The CDR3 region has the DNA TGTGCCAGCAGTGAGTCGGCAAGGCATAATTCACCCCTCCACTTT. It translates to CASSESARHNSPLHF. Combining the CDR3 with reference TRBV2 and TRBJ1-6 gives the whole variable domain EPEVTQTPSHQVTQMGQEVILRCVPISNHLYFYWYRQILGQKVEFLVSFYNNEISEKSEIFDDQFSVERPDGSNFTLKIRSTKLEDSAMYFCASSESARHNSPLHFGNGTRLTVT.

This clonotype was observed many times. J is TRBJ2-7 and V is TRBV5-6; no clear D gene. CDR3 size: 11 residues. Trimming took off 4 bases at V and 6 bases at J, with 8 bases between the two ends. Germline CDR1 SGHDT, CDR2 YYEEEE. The CDR3 nucleotides are TGTGCCAGCAGCACCGAGAGCGAGCAGTACTTC. As protein: CASSTESEQYF.

In this sample, this clonotype turned up many times. The J gene is TRBJ2-1, the V gene TRBV6-2 or TRBV6-3, with 7 positions matching TRBD1. CDR1 and CDR2 from the germline V gene are MNHEY and SVGEGT. The CDR3 contains 16 residues. Trimming took 7 bases from V and 0 from J; bases not matched to a gene: 9. CDR3: CASNTAGGPSYNEQFF. CDR3 in DNA: TGTGCCAGCAATACAGCAGGGGGTCCCTCCTACAATGAGCAGTTCTTC.

The chain uses TRBV18 and TRBJ1-1; weak D call: TRBD1 (6 bases). Trimming cost V 1 base and J 2 bases, with 11 bases left between them. CDR1 is KGHSH, CDR2 LQKENI, per germline. The CDR3 has 15 amino acids. The CDR3 DNA is TGTGCCAGCTCACCACAGACAGGACTAAACACTGAAGCTTTCTTT. Amino acid sequence: CASSPQTGLNTEAFF.

The rearrangement links TRBV5-5 to TRBJ1-4, with 8 bases identical to TRBD1. The CDR3 runs to 14 residues. CDR1 and CDR2 from the germline V gene are SGHKS and YYEKEE (reference sequence). With 0 bases clipped from V and 6 bases from J, the junction kept 1 base outside the gene matches. In DNA form, the CDR3 reads TGTGCCAGCAGCTTGGTACAGGGGGATGAAAAACTGTTTTTT. This codes for CASSLVQGDEKLFF.

This clonotype has a handful of counts. V is TRBV20-1 and J is TRBJ2-4; D is possibly TRBD2 (5 bases). Looked up from germline, CDR1 is DFQATT and CDR2 is SNEGSKA (reference sequence). V dropped 0 bases and J dropped 0 bases, with 12 bases sitting between them. The CDR3 consists of 16 residues. The chain's CDR3 is CSARDPQDLAKNIQYF. The CDR3 coding sequence is TGCAGTGCTAGAGATCCGCAGGACTTAGCCAAAAACATTCAGTACTTC.

This sequence joins TRBV6-9 and TRBJ2-1, with 8 bases that match TRBD1. The CDR3 runs to 18 residues. Germline CDR1 is MNHGY and CDR2 is SVAAGI. With 6 bases clipped from V and 6 bases from J, the junction kept 19 bases outside the gene matches. Written as DNA, the CDR3 is TGTGCCAGCAGGGGCGGGACAGGCGGATTTGGAGGCCCCAATGAGCAGTTCTTC. This sequence encodes CASRGGTGGFGGPNEQFF.

This clonotype has more than one count but fewer than ten. This chain uses TRBV7-9 with TRBJ2-3, with 9 bases identical to TRBD2. Germline V gives CDR1 SEHNR, CDR2 FQNEAQ (reference sequence). V was pared by 4 bases and J by 3 bases, with 8 bases of the junction left unmatched. The CDR3 has 16 amino acids. The CDR3 loop is CASSWSSGSGTDTQYF. CDR3 DNA sequence: TGTGCCAGCAGCTGGAGTAGCGGGAGTGGGACAGATACGCAGTATTTT.

Here the CDR3 DNA reads TGTGCCAGCAGTGTACCGGGACTAGCGGGAGCAGATACGCAGTATTTT. This translates into CASSVPGLAGADTQYF. The chain recombines TRBV2 with TRBJ2-3; 14 positions agree with TRBD2. The CDR3 runs to 16 residues. Losses at the gene ends were 4 bases for V and 4 bases for J; bases not matched to a gene: 4. CDR1 SNHLY and CDR2 FYNNEI come from the germline V gene.

The chain recombines TRBV13 with TRBJ2-2; D not resolved. Looked up from germline, CDR1 is PRHDT and CDR2 is FYEKMQ (reference sequence). The V end was cut by 3 bases, the J end by 5 bases, with 10 bases between. The CDR3 sequence is 14 residues long. The CDR3 loop reads CASSFRTTTGELFF. In DNA, the CDR3 is TGTGCCAGCAGCTTTAGGACCACAACCGGGGAGCTGTTTTTT. Full variable domain (missing parts from reference TRBV13 and TRBJ2-2): AAGVIQSPRHLIKEKRETATLKCYPIPRHDTVYWYQQGPGQDPQFLISFYEKMQSDKGSIPDRFSAQQFSDYHSELNMSSLELGDSALYFCASSFRTTTGELFFGEGSRLTVL.

V gene TRBV5-6 combines with J gene TRBJ2-7; 8 positions agree with TRBD1. CDR3 length: 19 residues. Germline CDR1 and CDR2: SGHDT and YYEEEE. J lost 5 bases, V lost 2 bases, and 21 bases had no gene match. Here the CDR3 reads CASSLPYSPGGAGRNEQYF. DNA of the CDR3: TGTGCCAGCAGCTTACCATACTCCCCAGGGGGCGCTGGGAGAAACGAGCAGTACTTC.

This clonotype has more than one count but fewer than ten. The chain couples TRBV11-1 to TRBJ2-3; 13 positions match TRBD2. The CDR3 is 18 amino acids. The V gene's germline CDR1 is SGHAT and CDR2 FQDESV (reference sequence). Unmatched junction bases numbered 10, after V lost 5 bases and J lost 2 bases. The CDR3 protein is CASSHLTSGRRYTDTQYF. As DNA, the CDR3 is TGTGCCAGCAGCCATTTGACTAGCGGGAGGCGGTACACAGATACGCAGTATTTT.

This clonotype was picked up a small number of times. V is TRBV2 and J is TRBJ1-2; 10 nucleotides align to TRBD1. CDR3 length: 16 amino acids. CDR1 and CDR2 from the germline V gene are SNHLY and FYNNEI. Germline trimming cut 0 bases from V and 8 bases from J; bases unmatched to any gene: 9. CDR3 protein: CASSEAPSGTGAGYTF. The DNA for the CDR3 is TGTGCCAGCAGTGAAGCCCCGAGCGGGACAGGGGCCGGCTACACCTTC. Together with reference TRBV2 and TRBJ1-2, the CDR3 gives the full variable domain: EPEVTQTPSHQVTQMGQEVILRCVPISNHLYFYWYRQILGQKVEFLVSFYNNEISEKSEIFDDQFSVERPDGSNFTLKIRSTKLEDSAMYFCASSEAPSGTGAGYTFGSGTRLTVV.

In this sample, this clonotype turned up many times. V usage is TRBV28 and J usage is TRBJ2-1; D is uncertain. The germline gives CDR1 MDHEN, CDR2 SYDVKM. The CDR3 covers 12 residues. V lost 3 bases and J lost 7, with 7 bases in between. The CDR3, as DNA: TGTGCCAGCAGTTTTTTGGGGAATGAGCAGTTCTTC. Its translation: CASSFLGNEQFF.

The rearrangement uses TRBV28 and TRBJ2-5; D not certain. CDR1 and CDR2 (germline): MDHEN, SYDVKM. V was shortened by 2 bases and J by 7 bases, with 5 bases between the two germline ends. The CDR3 is 11 amino acids. The CDR3 DNA reads as TGTGCCAGCAGTTTAGCTCGGACCCAGTACTTC. Protein product: CASSLARTQYF.

This clonotype was seen a few times. The rearrangement joins TRBV6-5 to TRBJ2-2, with D tentatively TRBD1 (5 bases). The V end was cut by 5 bases, the J end by 3 bases, with 16 bases between. The CDR3 length is 16 residues. Germline CDR1 is MNHEY and CDR2 is SVGAGI. CDR3 sequence: CASSDLQVPDTGELFF. Written as DNA, the CDR3 is TGTGCCAGCAGTGACCTACAGGTCCCCGACACCGGGGAGCTGTTTTTT.

This clonotype has a count of ten or more. This chain joins TRBV11-2 and TRBJ2-1; the D gene is possibly TRBD2 (6 bases). The CDR3 runs to 15 residues. Trimming took 2 bases from V and 2 from J, leaving 10 bases between them. Germline V gene data show CDR1 as SGHAT and CDR2 as FQNNGV. CDR3 residues: CASSLTGSPYNEQFF. CDR3 nucleotide sequence: TGTGCCAGCAGCTTAACCGGGAGCCCCTACAATGAGCAGTTCTTC.